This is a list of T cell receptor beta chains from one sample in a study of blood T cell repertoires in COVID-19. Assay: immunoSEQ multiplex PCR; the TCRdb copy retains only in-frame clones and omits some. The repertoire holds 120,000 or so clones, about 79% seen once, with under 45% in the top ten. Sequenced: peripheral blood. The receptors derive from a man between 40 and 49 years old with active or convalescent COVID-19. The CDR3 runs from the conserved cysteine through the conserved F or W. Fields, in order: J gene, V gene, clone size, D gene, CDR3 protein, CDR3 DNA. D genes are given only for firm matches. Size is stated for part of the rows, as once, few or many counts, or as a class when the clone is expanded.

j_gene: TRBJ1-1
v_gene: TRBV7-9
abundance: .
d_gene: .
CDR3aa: CASSPSTGSHTEAFF
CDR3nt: TGTGCCAGCAGCCCCTCAACAGGGAGTCACACTGAAGCTTTCTTT

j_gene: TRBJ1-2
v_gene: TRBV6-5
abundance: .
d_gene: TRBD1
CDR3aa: CASRHKTGEGYTF
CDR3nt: TGTGCCAGCAGACACAAGACAGGGGAGGGCTACACCTTC

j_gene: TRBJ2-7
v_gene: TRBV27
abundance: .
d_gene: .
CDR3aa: CASSTSERGPYEQYF
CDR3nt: TGTGCCAGCAGCACGTCCGAAAGGGGCCCCTACGAGCAGTACTTC

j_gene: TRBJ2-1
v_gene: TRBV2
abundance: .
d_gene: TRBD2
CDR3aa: CASSEGPAGAYNEQFF
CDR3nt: TGTGCCAGCAGTGAAGGTCCAGCGGGGGCCTACAATGAGCAGTTCTTC

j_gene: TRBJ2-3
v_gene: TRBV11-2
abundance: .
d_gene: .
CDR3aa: CASSLEVARNTQYF
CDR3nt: TGTGCCAGCAGCTTAGAGGTAGCGCGAAATACGCAGTATTTT

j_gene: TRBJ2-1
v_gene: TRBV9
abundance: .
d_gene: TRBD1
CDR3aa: CASSVGTAPYNEQFF
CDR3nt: TGTGCCAGCAGCGTCGGGACAGCCCCCTACAATGAGCAGTTCTTC

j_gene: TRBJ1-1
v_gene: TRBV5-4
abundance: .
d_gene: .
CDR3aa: CASTIGPGEKNTEAFF
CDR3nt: TGTGCCAGCACTATTGGGCCGGGAGAGAAGAACACTGAAGCTTTCTTT

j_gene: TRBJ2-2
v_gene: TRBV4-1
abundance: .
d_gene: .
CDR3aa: CASSQGAKTSTGELFF
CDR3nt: TGCGCCAGCAGCCAAGGAGCCAAAACGAGCACCGGGGAGCTGTTTTTT

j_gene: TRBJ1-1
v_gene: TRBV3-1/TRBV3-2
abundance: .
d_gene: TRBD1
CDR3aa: CASSHGDSEAFF
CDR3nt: TGTGCCAGCAGCCATGGGGACAGTGAAGCTTTCTTT

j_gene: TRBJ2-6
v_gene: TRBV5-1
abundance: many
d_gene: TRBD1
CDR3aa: CASRGQGSGANVLTF
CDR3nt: TGCGCCAGCAGGGGACAGGGAAGTGGGGCCAACGTCCTGACTTTC

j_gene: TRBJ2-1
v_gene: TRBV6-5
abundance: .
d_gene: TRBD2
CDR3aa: CASSSGASGKNEQFF
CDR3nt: TGTGCCAGCAGTTCGGGAGCTAGCGGGAAGAATGAGCAGTTCTTC

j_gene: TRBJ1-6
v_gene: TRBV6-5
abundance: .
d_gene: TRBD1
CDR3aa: CASSRRQGYSPLHF
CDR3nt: TGTGCCAGCAGTAGGAGACAGGGCTATTCACCCCTCCACTTT

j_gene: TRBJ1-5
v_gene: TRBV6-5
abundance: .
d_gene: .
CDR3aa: CASGQNQPQHF
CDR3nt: TGTGCCAGCGGCCAAAATCAGCCCCAGCATTTT

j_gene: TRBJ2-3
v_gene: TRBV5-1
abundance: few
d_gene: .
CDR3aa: CASSPRTVDTQYF
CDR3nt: TGCGCCAGCAGCCCAAGGACAGTAGATACGCAGTATTTT

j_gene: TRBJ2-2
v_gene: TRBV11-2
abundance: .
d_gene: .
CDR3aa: CASTNRVLEDFGELFF
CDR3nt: TGTGCCAGCACCAATCGGGTCCTTGAAGATTTCGGGGAGCTGTTTTTT

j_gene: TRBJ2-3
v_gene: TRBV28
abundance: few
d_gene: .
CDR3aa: CASSLVGVGDTQYF
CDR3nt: TGTGCCAGCAGTTTGGTGGGAGTTGGAGATACGCAGTATTTT

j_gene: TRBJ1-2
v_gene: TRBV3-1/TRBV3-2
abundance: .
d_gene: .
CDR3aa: CASSQDGPAYGYTF
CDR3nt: TGTGCCAGCAGCCAAGATGGGCCGGCCTATGGCTACACCTTC

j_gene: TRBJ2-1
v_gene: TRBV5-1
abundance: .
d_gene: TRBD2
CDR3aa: CASSLGGRGNEQFF
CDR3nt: TGCGCCAGCAGCTTGGGCGGGAGGGGGAATGAGCAGTTCTTC

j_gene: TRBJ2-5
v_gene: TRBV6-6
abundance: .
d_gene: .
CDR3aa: CASSLMDSRTGRKGGETQYF
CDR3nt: TGTGCCAGCAGCCTTATGGACTCCCGGACTGGCAGGAAGGGGGGGGAGACCCAGTACTTC

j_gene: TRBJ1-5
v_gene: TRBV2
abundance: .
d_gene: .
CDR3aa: CASGGTEAPNQPQHF
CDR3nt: TGTGCCAGCGGAGGGACCGAGGCTCCAAATCAGCCCCAGCATTTT

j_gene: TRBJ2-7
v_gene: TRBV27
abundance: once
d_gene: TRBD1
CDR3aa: CASSGLGTGVAYEQYF
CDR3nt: TGTGCCAGCAGCGGACTAGGGACAGGGGTCGCCTACGAGCAGTACTTC

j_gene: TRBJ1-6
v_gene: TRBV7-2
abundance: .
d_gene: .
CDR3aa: CASSKGRERGALHF
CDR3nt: TGTGCCAGCAGCAAGGGACGGGAGAGGGGAGCCCTCCACTTT

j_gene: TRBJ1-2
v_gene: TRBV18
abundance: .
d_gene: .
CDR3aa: CASSPVDSYAYGYTF
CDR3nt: TGTGCCAGCTCACCAGTGGACTCTTACGCCTATGGCTACACCTTC

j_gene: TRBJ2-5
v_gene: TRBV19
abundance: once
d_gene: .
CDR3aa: CASSIDRGETQYF
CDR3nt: TGTGCCAGTAGTATAGATCGGGGGGAGACCCAGTACTTC

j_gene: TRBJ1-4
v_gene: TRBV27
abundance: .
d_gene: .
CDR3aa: CASSSPLDREKLFF
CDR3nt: TGTGCCAGCAGTTCCCCTCTAGATCGGGAAAAACTGTTTTTT

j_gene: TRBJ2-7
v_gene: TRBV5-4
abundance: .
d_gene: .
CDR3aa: CASSSPGRGANEQYF
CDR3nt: TGTGCCAGCAGCTCCCCCGGGCGCGGGGCTAATGAGCAGTACTTC

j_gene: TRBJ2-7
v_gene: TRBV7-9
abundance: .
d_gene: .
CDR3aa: CASSRGLVYEQYF
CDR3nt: TGTGCCAGCAGCCGCGGGCTAGTCTACGAGCAGTACTTC

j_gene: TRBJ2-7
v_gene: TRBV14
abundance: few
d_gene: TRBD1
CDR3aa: CASSPHPDWDRAYEQYF
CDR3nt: TGTGCCAGCAGCCCTCATCCCGATTGGGACAGAGCCTACGAGCAGTACTTC

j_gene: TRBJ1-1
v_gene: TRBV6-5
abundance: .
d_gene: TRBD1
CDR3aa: CAIETGLSTEAFF
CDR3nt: TGTGCCATCGAGACAGGGTTGAGCACTGAAGCTTTCTTT

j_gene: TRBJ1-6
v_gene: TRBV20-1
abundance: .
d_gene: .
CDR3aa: CSASMASLSYNSPLHF
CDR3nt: TGCAGTGCGAGTATGGCCTCTCTCTCCTATAATTCACCCCTCCACTTT

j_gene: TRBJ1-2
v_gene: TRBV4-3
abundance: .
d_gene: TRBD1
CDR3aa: CASSQDPGQGIYGYTF
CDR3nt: TGCGCCAGCAGCCAAGACCCGGGACAGGGAATCTATGGCTACACCTTC

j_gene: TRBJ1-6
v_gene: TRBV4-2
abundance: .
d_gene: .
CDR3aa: CASRATVESSPLHF
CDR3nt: TGTGCCAGCAGGGCGACTGTTGAAAGTTCACCCCTCCACTTT

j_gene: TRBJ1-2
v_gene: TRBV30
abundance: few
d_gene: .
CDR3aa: CAWSRDQRGYTF
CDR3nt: TGTGCCTGGAGTCGAGATCAGAGGGGCTACACCTTC